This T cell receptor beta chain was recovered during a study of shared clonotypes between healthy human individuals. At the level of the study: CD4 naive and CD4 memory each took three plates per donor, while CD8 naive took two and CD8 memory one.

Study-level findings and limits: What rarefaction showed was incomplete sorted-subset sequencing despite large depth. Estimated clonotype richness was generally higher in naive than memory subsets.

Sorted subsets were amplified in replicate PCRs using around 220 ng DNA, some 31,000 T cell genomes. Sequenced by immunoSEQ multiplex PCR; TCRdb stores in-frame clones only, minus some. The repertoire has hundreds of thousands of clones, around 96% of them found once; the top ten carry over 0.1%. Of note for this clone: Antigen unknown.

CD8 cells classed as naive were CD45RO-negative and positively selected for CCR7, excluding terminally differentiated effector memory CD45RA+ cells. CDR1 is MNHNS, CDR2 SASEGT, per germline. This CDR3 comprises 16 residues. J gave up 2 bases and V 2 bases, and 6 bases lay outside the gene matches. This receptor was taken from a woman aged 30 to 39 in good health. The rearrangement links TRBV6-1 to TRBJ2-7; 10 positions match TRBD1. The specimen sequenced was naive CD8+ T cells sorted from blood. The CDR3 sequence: CASSELPGQGTYEQYF. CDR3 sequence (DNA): TGTGCCAGCAGTGAATTGCCGGGACAGGGGACCTACGAGCAGTACTTC.